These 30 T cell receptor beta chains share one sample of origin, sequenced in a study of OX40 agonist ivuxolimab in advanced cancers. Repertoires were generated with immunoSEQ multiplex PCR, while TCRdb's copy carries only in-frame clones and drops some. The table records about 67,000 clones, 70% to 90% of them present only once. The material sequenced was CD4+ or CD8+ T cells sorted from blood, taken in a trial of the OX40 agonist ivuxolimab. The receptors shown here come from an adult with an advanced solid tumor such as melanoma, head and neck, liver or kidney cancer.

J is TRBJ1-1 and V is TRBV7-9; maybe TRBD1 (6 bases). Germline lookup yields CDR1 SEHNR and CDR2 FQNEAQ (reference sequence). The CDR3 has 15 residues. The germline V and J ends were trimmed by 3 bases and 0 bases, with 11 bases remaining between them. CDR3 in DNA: TGTGCCAGCAGCTTCCCGACAGGTGTGAACACTGAAGCTTTCTTT. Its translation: CASSFPTGVNTEAFF.

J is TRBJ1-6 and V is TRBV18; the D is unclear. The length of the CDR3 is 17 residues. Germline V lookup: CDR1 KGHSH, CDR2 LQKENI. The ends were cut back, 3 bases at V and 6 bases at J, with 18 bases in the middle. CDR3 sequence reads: CASSPVGRATLNSPLHF. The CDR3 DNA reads TGTGCCAGCTCACCGGTGGGAAGGGCGACGCTTAATTCACCCCTCCACTTT.

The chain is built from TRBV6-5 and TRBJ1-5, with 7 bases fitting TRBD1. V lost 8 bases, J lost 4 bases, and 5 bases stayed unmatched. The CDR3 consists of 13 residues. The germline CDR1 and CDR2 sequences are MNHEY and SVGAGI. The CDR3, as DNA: TGTGCCAGCGGTGGACAGGTAAATCAGCCCCAGCATTTT. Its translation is CASGGQVNQPQHF.

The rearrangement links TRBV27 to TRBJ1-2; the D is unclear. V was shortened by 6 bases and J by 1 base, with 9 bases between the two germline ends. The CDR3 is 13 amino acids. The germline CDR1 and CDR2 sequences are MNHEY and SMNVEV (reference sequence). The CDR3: CASRQNRNYGYTF. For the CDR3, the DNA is TGTGCCAGCAGACAGAACCGTAACTATGGCTACACCTTC.

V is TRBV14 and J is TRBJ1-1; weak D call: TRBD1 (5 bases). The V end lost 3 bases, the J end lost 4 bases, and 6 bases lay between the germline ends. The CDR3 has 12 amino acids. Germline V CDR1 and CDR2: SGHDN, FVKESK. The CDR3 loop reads CASSHGGTEAFF. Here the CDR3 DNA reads TGTGCCAGCAGCCACGGGGGCACTGAAGCTTTCTTT. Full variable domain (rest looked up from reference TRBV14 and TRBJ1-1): EAGVTQFPSHSVIEKGQTVTLRCDPISGHDNLYWYRRVMGKEIKFLLHFVKESKQDESGMPNNRFLAERTGGTYSTLKVQPAELEDSGVYFCASSHGGTEAFFGQGTRLTVV.

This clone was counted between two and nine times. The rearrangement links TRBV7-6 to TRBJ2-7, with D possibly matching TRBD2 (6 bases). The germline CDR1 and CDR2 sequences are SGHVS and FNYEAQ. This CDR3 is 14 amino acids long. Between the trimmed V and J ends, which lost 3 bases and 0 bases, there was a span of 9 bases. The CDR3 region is CASSLGGDSYEQYF. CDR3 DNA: TGTGCCAGCAGCTTGGGAGGTGACTCCTACGAGCAGTACTTC.

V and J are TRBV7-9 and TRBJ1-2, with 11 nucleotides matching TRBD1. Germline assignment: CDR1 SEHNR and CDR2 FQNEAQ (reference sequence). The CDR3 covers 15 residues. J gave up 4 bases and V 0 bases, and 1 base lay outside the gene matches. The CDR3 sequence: CASSLAGTGGYGYTF. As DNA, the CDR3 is TGTGCCAGCAGCTTAGCCGGGACAGGGGGCTATGGCTACACCTTC.

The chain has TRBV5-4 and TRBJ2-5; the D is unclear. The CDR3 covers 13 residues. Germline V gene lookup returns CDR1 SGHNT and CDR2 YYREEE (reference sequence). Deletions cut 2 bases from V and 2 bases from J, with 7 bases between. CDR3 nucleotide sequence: TGTGCCAGCAGCTTACGGACGCAAGAGACCCAGTACTTC. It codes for CASSLRTQETQYF.

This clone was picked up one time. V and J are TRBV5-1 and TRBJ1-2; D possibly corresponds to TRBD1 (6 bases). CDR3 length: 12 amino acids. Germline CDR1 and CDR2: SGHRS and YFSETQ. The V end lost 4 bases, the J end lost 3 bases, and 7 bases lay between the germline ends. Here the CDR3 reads CASSAGDYGYTF. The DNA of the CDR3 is TGCGCCAGCAGCGCAGGGGACTATGGCTACACCTTC.

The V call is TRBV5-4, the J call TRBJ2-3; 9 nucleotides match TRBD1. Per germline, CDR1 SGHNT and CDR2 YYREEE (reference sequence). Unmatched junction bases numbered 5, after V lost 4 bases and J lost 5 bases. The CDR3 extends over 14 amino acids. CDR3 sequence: CASSLRQGVDTQYF. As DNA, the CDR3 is TGTGCCAGCAGCCTGAGACAGGGGGTAGATACGCAGTATTTT.

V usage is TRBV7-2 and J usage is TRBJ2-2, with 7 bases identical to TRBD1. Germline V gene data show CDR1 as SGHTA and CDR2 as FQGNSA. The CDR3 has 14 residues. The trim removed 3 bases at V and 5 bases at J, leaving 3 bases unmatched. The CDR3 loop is CASSFDRATGELFF. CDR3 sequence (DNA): TGTGCCAGCAGCTTCGACAGGGCGACCGGGGAGCTGTTTTTT.

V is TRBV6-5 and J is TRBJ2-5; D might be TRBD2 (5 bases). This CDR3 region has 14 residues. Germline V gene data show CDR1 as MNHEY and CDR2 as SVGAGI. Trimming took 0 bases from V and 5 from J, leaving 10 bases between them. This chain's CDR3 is CASSYSLVGETQYF. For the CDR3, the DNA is TGTGCCAGCAGTTACTCACTAGTGGGGGAGACCCAGTACTTC.

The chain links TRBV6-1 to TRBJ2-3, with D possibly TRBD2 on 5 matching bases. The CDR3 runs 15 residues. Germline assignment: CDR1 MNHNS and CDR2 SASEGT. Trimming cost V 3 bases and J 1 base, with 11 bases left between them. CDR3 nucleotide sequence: TGTGCCAGCAGTGACCCCTCCGGGGGCACAGATACGCAGTATTTT. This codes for CASSDPSGGTDTQYF.

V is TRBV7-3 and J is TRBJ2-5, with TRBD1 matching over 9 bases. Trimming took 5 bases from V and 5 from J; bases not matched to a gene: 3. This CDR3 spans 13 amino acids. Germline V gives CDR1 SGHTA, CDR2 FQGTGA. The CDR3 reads CASSLGQGETQYF. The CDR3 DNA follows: TGTGCCAGCAGCCTCGGACAGGGGGAGACCCAGTACTTC.

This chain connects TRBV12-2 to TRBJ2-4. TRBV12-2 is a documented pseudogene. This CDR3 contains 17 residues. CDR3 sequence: CASRFPTLGRGKNIQYF. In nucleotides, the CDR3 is TGTGCAAGTCGCTTTCCTACCTTGGGAAGAGGCAAAAACATTCAGTACTTC.

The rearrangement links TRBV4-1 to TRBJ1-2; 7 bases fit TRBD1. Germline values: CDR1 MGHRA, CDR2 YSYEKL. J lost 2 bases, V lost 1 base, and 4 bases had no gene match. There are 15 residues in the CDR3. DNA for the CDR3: TGCGCCAGCAGCCAAGCCAGGACAGGCAACTATGGCTACACCTTC. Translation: CASSQARTGNYGYTF.

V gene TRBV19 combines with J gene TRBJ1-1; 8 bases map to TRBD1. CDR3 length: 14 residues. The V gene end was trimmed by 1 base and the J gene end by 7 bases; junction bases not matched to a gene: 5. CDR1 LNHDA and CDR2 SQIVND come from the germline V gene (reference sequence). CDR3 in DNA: TGTGCCAGTAGTATAGGACGGACAGGGATTGAAGCTTTCTTT. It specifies CASSIGRTGIEAFF.

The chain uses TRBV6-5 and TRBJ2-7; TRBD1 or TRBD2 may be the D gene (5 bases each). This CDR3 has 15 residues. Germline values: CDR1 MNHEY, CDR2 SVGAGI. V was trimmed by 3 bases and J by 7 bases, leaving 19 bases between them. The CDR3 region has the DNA TGTGCCAGCAGTTATGAGGGGCCGAGCTACGGGGAGCAGTACTTC. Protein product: CASSYEGPSYGEQYF.

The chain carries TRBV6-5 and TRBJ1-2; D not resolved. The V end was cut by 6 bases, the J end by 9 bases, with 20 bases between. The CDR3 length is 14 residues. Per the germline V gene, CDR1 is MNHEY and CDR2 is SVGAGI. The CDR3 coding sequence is TGTGCCAGCAGCAAGAAAACACTTCTTCTACGCTACACCTTC. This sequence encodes CASSKKTLLLRYTF.

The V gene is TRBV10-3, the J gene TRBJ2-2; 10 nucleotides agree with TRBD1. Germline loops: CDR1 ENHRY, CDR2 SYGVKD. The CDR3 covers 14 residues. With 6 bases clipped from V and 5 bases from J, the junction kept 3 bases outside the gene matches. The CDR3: CAIRGQGRTGELFF. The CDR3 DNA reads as TGTGCCATCAGGGGACAGGGGAGGACCGGGGAGCTGTTTTTT.

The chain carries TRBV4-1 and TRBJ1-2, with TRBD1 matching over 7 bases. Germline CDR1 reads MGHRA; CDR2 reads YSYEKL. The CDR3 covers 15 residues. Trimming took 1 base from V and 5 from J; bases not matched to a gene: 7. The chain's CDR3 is CASSQADRVGYGYTF. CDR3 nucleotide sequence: TGCGCCAGCAGCCAAGCAGACAGGGTAGGATATGGCTACACCTTC.

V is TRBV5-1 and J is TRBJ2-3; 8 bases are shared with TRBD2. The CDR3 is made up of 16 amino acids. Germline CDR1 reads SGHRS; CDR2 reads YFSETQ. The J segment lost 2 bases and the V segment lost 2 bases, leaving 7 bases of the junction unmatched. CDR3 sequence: CASSLSLAGHTDTQYF. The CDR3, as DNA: TGCGCCAGCAGCTTATCTTTAGCGGGGCACACAGATACGCAGTATTTT.

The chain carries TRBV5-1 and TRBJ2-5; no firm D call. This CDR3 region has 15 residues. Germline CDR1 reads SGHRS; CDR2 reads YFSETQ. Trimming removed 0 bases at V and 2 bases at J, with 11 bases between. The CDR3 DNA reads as TGCGCCAGCAGCTTGGCCTTTGGACGGCAAGAGACCCAGTACTTC. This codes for CASSLAFGRQETQYF. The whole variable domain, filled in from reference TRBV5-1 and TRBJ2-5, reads KAGVTQTPRYLIKTRGQQVTLSCSPISGHRSVSWYQQTPGQGLQFLFEYFSETQRNKGNFPGRFSGRQFSNSRSEMNVSTLELGDSALYLCASSLAFGRQETQYFGPGTRLLVL.

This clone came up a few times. For the CDR3, the DNA is TGTGCCAGCAGCTTAGGGGGTAGCTACACCTTC. Protein sequence: CASSLGGSYTF. J is TRBJ1-2 and V is TRBV7-2, with D unclear. From germline, CDR1 is SGHTA and CDR2 FQGNSA. The CDR3 spans 11 residues. The V end lost 1 base, the J end lost 9 bases, and 6 bases lay between the germline ends.

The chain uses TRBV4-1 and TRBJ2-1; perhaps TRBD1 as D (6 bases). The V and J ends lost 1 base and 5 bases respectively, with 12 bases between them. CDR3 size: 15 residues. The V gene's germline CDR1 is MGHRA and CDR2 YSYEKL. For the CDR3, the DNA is TGCGCCAGCAGCCAAGCAGGGGTCGCGAACAATGAGCAGTTCTTC. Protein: CASSQAGVANNEQFF.

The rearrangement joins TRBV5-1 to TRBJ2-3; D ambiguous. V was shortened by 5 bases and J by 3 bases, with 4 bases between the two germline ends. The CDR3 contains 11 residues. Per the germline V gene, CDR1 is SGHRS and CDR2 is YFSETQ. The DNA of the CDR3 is TGCGCCAGCAGTAAAACAGATACGCAGTATTTT. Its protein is CASSKTDTQYF.

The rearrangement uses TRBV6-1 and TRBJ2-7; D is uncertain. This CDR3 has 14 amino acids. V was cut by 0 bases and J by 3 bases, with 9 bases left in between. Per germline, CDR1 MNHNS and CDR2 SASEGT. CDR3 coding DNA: TGTGCCAGCAGTGAAGCGGGGTATGTCTACGAGCAGTACTTC. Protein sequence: CASSEAGYVYEQYF.

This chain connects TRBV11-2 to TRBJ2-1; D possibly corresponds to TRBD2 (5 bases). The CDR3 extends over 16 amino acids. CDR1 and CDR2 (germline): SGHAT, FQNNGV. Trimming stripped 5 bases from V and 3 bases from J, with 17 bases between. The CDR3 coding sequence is TGTGCCAGCAGCCCCGGGATGATTCCACTCTACAATGAGCAGTTCTTC. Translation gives CASSPGMIPLYNEQFF. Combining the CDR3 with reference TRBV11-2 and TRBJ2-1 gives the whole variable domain EAGVAQSPRYKIIEKRQSVAFWCNPISGHATLYWYQQILGQGPKLLIQFQNNGVVDDSQLPKDRFSAERLKGVDSTLKIQPAKLEDSAVYLCASSPGMIPLYNEQFFGPGTRLTVL.

CDR3 protein: CASSLMGPQETQYF. DNA for the CDR3: TGTGCCAGCAGCTTGATGGGACCCCAAGAGACCCAGTACTTC. The rearrangement links TRBV5-8 to TRBJ2-5, with D possibly being TRBD1 or TRBD2 (5 bases each). The germline V gene has CDR1 SGHTS and CDR2 YDEGEE. V shed 1 base and J shed 1 base, with 8 bases lying between them. This CDR3 region has 14 residues. The full variable domain, completed using reference TRBV5-8 and TRBJ2-5, is EAGVTQSPTHLIKTRGQQATLRCSPISGHTSVYWYQQALGLGLQFLLWYDEGEERNRGNFPPRFSGRQFPNYSSELNVNALELEDSALYLCASSLMGPQETQYFGPGTRLLVL.

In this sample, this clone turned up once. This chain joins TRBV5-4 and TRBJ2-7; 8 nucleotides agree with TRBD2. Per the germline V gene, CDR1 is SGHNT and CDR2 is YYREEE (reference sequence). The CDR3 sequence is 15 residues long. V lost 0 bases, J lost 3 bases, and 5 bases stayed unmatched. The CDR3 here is CASSLEAGGHYEQYF. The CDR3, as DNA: TGTGCCAGCAGCTTGGAGGCGGGGGGACACTACGAGCAGTACTTC.